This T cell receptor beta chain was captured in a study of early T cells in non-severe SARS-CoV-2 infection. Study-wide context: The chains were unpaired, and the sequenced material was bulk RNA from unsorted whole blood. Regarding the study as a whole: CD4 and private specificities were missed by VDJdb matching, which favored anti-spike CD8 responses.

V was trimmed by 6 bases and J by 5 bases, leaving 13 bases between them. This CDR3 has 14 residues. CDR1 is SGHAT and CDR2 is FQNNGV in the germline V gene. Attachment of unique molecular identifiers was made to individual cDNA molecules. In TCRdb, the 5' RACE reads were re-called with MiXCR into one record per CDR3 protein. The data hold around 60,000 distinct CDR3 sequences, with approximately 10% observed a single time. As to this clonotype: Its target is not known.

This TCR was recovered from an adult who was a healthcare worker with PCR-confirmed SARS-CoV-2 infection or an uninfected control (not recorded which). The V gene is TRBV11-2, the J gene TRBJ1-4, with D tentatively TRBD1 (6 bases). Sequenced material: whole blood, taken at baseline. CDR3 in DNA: TGTGCCAGCAGTGAACAGGGAGGGAATGAAAAACTGTTTTTT. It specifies CASSEQGGNEKLFF.